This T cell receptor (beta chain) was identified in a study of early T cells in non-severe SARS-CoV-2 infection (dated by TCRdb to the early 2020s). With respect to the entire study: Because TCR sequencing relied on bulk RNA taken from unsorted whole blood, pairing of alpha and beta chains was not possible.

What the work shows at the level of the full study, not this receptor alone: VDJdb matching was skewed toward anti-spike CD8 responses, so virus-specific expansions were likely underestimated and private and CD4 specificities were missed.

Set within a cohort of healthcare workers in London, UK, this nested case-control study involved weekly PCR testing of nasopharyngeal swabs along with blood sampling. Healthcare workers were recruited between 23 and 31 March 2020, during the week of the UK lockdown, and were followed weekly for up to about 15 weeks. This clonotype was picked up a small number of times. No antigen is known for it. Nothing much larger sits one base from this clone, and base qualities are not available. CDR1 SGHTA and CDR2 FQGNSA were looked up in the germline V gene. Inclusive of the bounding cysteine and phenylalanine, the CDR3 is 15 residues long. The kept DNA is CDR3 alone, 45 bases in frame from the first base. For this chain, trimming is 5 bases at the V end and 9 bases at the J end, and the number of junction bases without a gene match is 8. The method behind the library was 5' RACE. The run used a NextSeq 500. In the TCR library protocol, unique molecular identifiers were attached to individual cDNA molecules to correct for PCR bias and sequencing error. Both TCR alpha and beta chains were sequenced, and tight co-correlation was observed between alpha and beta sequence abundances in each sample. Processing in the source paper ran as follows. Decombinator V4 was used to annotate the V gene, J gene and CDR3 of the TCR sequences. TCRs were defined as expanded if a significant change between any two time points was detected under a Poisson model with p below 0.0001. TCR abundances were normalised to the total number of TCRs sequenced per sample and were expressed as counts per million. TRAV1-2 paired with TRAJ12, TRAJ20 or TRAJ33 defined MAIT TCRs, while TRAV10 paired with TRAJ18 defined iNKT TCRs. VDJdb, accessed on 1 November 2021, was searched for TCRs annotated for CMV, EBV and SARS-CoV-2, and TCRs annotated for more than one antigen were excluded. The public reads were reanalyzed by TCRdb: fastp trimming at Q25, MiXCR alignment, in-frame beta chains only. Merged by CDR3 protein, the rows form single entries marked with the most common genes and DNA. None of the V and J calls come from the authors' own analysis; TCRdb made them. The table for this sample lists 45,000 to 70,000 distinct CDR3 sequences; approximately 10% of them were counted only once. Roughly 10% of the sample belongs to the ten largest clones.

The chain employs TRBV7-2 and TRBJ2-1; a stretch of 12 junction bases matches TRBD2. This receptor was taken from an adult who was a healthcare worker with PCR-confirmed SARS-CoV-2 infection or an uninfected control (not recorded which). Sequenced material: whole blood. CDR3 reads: CASSQLTSGSGEQFF. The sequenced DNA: TGTGCCAGCAGCCAACTGACTAGCGGGAGTGGTGAGCAGTTCTTC. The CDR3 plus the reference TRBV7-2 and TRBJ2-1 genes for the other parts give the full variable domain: GAGVSQSPSNKVTEKGKDVELRCDPISGHTALYWYRQSLGQGLEFLIYFQGNSAPDKSGLPSDRFSAERTGGSVSTLTIQRTQQEDSAVYLCASSQLTSGSGEQFFGPGTRLTVL.